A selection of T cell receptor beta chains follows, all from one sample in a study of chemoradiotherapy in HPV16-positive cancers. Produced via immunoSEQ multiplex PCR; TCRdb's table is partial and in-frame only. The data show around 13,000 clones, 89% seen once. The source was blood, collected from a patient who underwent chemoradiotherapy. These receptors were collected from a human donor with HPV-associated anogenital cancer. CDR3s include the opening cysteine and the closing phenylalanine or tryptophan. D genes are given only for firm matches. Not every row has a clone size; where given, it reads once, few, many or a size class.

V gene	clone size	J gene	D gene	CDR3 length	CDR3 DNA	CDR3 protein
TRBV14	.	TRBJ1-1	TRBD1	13	TGTGCCAGCAGCCCGACAGGGGACACTGAAGCTTTCTTT	CASSPTGDTEAFF
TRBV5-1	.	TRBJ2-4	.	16	TGCGCCAGCAGCTTCCTGCAGGGGAGTCAGAAAAACATTCAGTACTTC	CASSFLQGSQKNIQYF
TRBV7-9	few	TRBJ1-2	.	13	TGTGCCAGCAGCCACTCCCAGGGGTATGGCTACACCTTC	CASSHSQGYGYTF
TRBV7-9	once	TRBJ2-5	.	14	TGTGCCAGCAGCCCGAAGGCAGGCGGGGAGACCCAGTACTTC	CASSPKAGGETQYF
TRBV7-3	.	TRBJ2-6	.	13	TGTGCCAGCAGGGAGTCAGGGGCCAACGTCCTGACTTTC	CASRESGANVLTF
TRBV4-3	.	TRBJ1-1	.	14	TGCGCCAGCAGCCAAGGTGGAGTCCGGACTGAAGCTTTCTTT	CASSQGGVRTEAFF
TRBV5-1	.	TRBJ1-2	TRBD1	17	TGCGCCAGCAGCTCCTCCCCGGACAGGGGGCTACTCGGCGGCTACACCTTC	CASSSSPDRGLLGGYTF
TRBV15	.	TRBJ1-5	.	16	TGTGCCACCAGCAGAGGAAGGGGGGGTAGCAATCAGCCCCAGCATTTT	CATSRGRGGSNQPQHF
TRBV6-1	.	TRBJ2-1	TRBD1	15	TGTGCCAGCAGTCCCGGGACAGGGGATTACAATGAGCAGTTCTTC	CASSPGTGDYNEQFF
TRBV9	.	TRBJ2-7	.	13	TGTGCCAGCAGCGGACAGAGCTCCTACGAGCAGTACTTC	CASSGQSSYEQYF
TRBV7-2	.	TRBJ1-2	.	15	TGTGCCAGCAGCCCCAGGAATGAGATTTACTATGGCTACACCTTC	CASSPRNEIYYGYTF
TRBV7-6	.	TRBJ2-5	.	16	TGTGCCAGCAGCTTTGGGTTGGGTACCGTCCAAGAGACCCAGTACTTC	CASSFGLGTVQETQYF
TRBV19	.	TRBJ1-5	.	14	TGTGCCAGCTCTGGAGGGGATGGCAATCAGCCCCAGCATTTT	CASSGGDGNQPQHF
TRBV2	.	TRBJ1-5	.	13	TGTGCCAGCAGAGGACAGTATTCTGAGCCCCAGCATTTT	CASRGQYSEPQHF
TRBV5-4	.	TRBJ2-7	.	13	TGTGCCAGCAGCTTGTCCGGTAGCTTCGAGCAGTACTTC	CASSLSGSFEQYF
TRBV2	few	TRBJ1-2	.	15	TGTGCCAGCAGCGCGAACAGTAACCCTAACTATGGCTACACCTTC	CASSANSNPNYGYTF
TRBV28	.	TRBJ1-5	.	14	TGTGCCAGCAGTTTAATAGGGAGCAATCAGCCCCAGCATTTT	CASSLIGSNQPQHF
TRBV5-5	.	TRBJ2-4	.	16	TGTGCCAGCAGCTTAATCCCGGACGGGCCGGGGAACATTCAGTACTTC	CASSLIPDGPGNIQYF
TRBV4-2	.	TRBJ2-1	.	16	TGTGCCAGCAGCCAAGAAAAATCCCAGGGGTACAATGAGCAGTTCTTC	CASSQEKSQGYNEQFF
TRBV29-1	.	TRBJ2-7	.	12	TGCAGCGTTGCTCACATCTCCTACGAGCAGTACTTC	CSVAHISYEQYF
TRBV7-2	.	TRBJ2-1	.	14	TGTGCCAGCAGCCCAAACAGGGGGGGCAATGAGCAGTTCTTC	CASSPNRGGNEQFF
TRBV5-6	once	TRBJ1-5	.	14	TGTGCCAGCAGCTTCCGGCAGGTCGGTCAGCCCCAGCATTTT	CASSFRQVGQPQHF
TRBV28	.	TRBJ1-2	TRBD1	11	TGTGCCAGCAGTTCTCTCCAGGACAGGGCCTTC	CASSSLQDRAF
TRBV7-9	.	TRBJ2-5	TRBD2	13	TGTGCCAGCAGCTATCAGGGAGGGGAGACCCAGTACTTC	CASSYQGGETQYF
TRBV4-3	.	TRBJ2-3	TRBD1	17	TGCGCCAGCAGCCAACATAGACAGGGGGCGCGGGCAGATACGCAGTATTTT	CASSQHRQGARADTQYF
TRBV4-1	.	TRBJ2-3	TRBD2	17	TGCGCCAGCAGCCAGAGGGGATTAGCGGGGCACACAGATACGCAGTATTTT	CASSQRGLAGHTDTQYF
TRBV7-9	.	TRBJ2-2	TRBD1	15	TGTGCCAGCAGCTTAGGTCAGGGGGCCGCCGGGGAGCTGTTTTTT	CASSLGQGAAGELFF
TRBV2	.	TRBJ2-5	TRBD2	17	TGTGCCAGCAGGAGGGGGACTAGCGGGGTCGGGGTCTTGTCCCAGTACTTC	CASRRGTSGVGVLSQYF
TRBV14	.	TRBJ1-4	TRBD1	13	TGTGCCAGCAGCCAACTGACAGGGGGAAAACTGTTTTTT	CASSQLTGGKLFF
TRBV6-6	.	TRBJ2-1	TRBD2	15	TGTGCCAGCACTGTAGCGGGGGGGACCTACAATGAGCAGTTCTTC	CASTVAGGTYNEQFF
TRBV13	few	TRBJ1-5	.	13	TGTGCCAGCAGGCGGCCTTTGAATCAGCCCCAGCATTTT	CASRRPLNQPQHF
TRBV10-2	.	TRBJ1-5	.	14	TGCGCCAGCAGTGATGCACGGCTCAATCAGCCCCAGCATTTT	CASSDARLNQPQHF
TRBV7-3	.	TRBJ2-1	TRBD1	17	TGTGCCAGCAGCTCCTACACCGACAGGGTGGGTCACAATGAGCAGTTCTTC	CASSSYTDRVGHNEQFF
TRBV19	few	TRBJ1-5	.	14	TGTGCCAGCAAGACGGCGAATAGCAATCAGCCCCAGCATTTT	CASKTANSNQPQHF
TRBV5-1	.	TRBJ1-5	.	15	TGCGCCAGCAGCTTGGAAGGAAGGGGCAATCAGCCCCAGCATTTT	CASSLEGRGNQPQHF
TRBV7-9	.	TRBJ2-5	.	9	TGTGCCAGCGAGGAGACCCAGTACTTC	CASEETQYF
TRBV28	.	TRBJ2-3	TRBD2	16	TGTGCCAGCAGTTTGGGGACTAGCGGTCACACAGATACGCAGTATTTT	CASSLGTSGHTDTQYF
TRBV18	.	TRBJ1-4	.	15	TGTGCCAGCTCACCACCCAGTCAAGCTAATGAAAAACTGTTTTTT	CASSPPSQANEKLFF
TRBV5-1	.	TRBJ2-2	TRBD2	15	TGCGCCAGCCGTACCGGGACTAGCGGGTTCGGGGAGCTGTTTTTT	CASRTGTSGFGELFF
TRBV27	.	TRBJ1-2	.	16	TGTGCCAGCAGCCCAGGGAGGGGGGAATTCAGCTATGGCTACACCTTC	CASSPGRGEFSYGYTF
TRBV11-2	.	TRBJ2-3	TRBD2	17	TGTGCCAGCAGCTTAGATGTGCTAGCGGAAAGCACAGATACGCAGTATTTT	CASSLDVLAESTDTQYF
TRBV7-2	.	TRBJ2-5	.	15	TGTGCCAGCAGCTCACCTAAGACTAGGGAAGAGACCCAGTACTTC	CASSSPKTREETQYF
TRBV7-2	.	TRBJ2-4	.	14	TGTGCCAGCAGCTTAGCAGGGATCAAAAACATTCAGTACTTC	CASSLAGIKNIQYF
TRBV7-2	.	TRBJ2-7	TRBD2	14	TGTGCCAGCAGCCTCCGGACTAGCGGGGGCGAGCAGTACTTC	CASSLRTSGGEQYF
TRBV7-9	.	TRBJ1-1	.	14	TGTGCCAGCAGCCACATCGGGGTTAACACTGAAGCTTTCTTT	CASSHIGVNTEAFF
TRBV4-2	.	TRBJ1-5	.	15	TGTGCCAGCAGCCAACCAGGGGTGAGCAATCAGCCCCAGCATTTT	CASSQPGVSNQPQHF
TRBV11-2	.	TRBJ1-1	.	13	TGTGCCAGCAGCTTGGGACAGAACACTGAAGCTTTCTTT	CASSLGQNTEAFF
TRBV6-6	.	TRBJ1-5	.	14	TGTGCCAGCAGATTCGGGGGCGGAAATCAGCCCCAGCATTTT	CASRFGGGNQPQHF
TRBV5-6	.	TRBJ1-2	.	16	TGTGCCAGCAGCTGGTCACTAGAGACAGGCAACTATGGCTACACCTTC	CASSWSLETGNYGYTF
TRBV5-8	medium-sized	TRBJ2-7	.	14	TGTGCCAACCAACCAGGGGGGGGTCTCTACGAGCAGTACTTC	CANQPGGGLYEQYF
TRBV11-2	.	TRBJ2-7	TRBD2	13	TGTGCCAGCAGGGAAGCGGGAACGTACGAGCAGTACTTC	CASREAGTYEQYF
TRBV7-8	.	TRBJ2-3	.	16	TGTGCCAGCAGCTTAGACACCGGGGGAAGCACAGATACGCAGTATTTT	CASSLDTGGSTDTQYF
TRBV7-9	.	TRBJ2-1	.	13	TGTGCCAGCAGCTTAGCAGGGGTCAATGAGCAGTTCTTC	CASSLAGVNEQFF
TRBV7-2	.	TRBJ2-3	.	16	TGTGCCAGCAGCTTAGTAGATCGGCTGAGCACAGATACGCAGTATTTT	CASSLVDRLSTDTQYF
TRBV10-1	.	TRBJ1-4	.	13	TGCGCCAGCAGTGAGGGAACTAATGAAAAACTGTTTTTT	CASSEGTNEKLFF